The 17 T cell receptor beta chains reported below all come from one sample, sequenced in a study of a mutant IDH1 vaccine in newly diagnosed glioma. Measured with immunoSEQ multiplex PCR; TCRdb has only the in-frame clones, and not every one. The sample gives tens of thousands of clones, 74% of which show up once; roughly 5% is in the top ten. Antigens for these TCRs are unknown. Described time point: week 35, safety follow-up. With topical imiquimod, each dose of the vaccine consisted of 300 ug of mutant IDH1 20-mer peptide. Specimen: PBMCs, collected from a glioma patient whose treatment included an IDH1 peptide vaccine. These receptor sequences come from a man in his fifties or sixties with glioma.

The V and J genes are TRBV7-9 and TRBJ1-5; TRBD1 agrees at 9 bases. The J segment lost 1 base and the V segment lost 5 bases, leaving 9 bases of the junction unmatched. Germline lookup yields CDR1 SEHNR and CDR2 FQNEAQ (reference sequence). There are 17 residues in the CDR3. The CDR3 nucleotides read TGTGCCAGCAGCGGGGGGGGACAGGGAAGAAGCAATCAGCCCCAGCATTTT. Protein: CASSGGGQGRSNQPQHF.

The V call is TRBV6-5, the J call TRBJ1-4; D is unclear. The CDR3 is made up of 13 amino acids. Germline-derived CDR1 and CDR2 are MNHEY and SVGAGI. The V end lost 5 bases, the J end lost 8 bases, and 12 bases lay between the germline ends. Here the CDR3 reads CASSHPGSEKLFF. The CDR3 region has the DNA TGTGCCAGCAGTCACCCGGGGAGCGAAAAACTGTTTTTT.

The table lists this clone with a count of one. The chain links TRBV6-1 to TRBJ1-2; possible D gene TRBD1, 6 bases. Per the germline V gene, CDR1 is MNHNS and CDR2 is SASEGT. This CDR3 spans 14 amino acids. V was trimmed by 8 bases and J by 5 bases, leaving 18 bases between them. This CDR3 reads CASSGQGGSYGYTF. CDR3 nucleotides: TGTGCCAGCTCGGGACAAGGAGGGTCTTATGGCTACACCTTC.

The rearrangement joins TRBV27 to TRBJ1-2; 9 bases align to TRBD1. CDR3 length: 14 residues. Germline assignment: CDR1 MNHEY and CDR2 SMNVEV (reference sequence). V gave up 0 bases and J gave up 4 bases; unmatched junction bases: 0. CDR3 nucleotides: TGTGCCAGCAGTTTATCGGGACAGGGCTATGGCTACACCTTC. Protein product: CASSLSGQGYGYTF.

The CDR3: CASGGQLGGAEAFF. DNA of the CDR3: TGTGCCAGTGGGGGACAGTTAGGAGGGGCTGAAGCTTTCTTT. This chain links TRBV2 with TRBJ1-1, with 7 bases fitting TRBD1. J was trimmed by 6 bases and V by 9 bases; bases with no gene match: 13. Germline CDR1 SNHLY, CDR2 FYNNEI. The CDR3 sequence is 14 residues long.

The chain is built from TRBV19 and TRBJ2-1; TRBD2 matches at 10 bases. CDR3 length: 16 residues. The germline gives CDR1 LNHDA, CDR2 SQIVND (reference sequence). Unmatched junction bases numbered 6, after V lost 3 bases and J lost 4 bases. The DNA of the CDR3 is TGTGCCAGTAGTATTATACTAGCGGGGTATTACAATGAGCAGTTCTTC. It codes for CASSIILAGYYNEQFF.

This clone has more than one count but fewer than ten. V and J are TRBV5-4 and TRBJ1-3, with TRBD1 identical over 8 bases. Trimming took 4 bases from V and 0 from J; bases not matched to a gene: 3. Germline loops: CDR1 SGHNT, CDR2 YYREEE (reference sequence). This CDR3 is built from 15 residues. The CDR3 DNA sequence: TGTGCCAGCAGCCCGGGGACAGGCTCTGGAAACACCATATATTTT. It encodes CASSPGTGSGNTIYF.

V usage is TRBV11-2 and J usage is TRBJ2-3; D is unclear. The CDR3 runs 17 residues. V lost 5 bases to trimming and J lost 8 bases, with 26 bases between them. In germline, CDR1 is SGHAT, CDR2 FQNNGV. CDR3 sequence (DNA): TGTGCCAGCAGCCTAGGATCTAATCCGGGCCAACGTCTTACGCAGTATTTT. Residues: CASSLGSNPGQRLTQYF.

This chain uses TRBV9 with TRBJ2-2; TRBD1 matches at 10 bases. Germline assignment: CDR1 SGDLS and CDR2 YYNGEE. The junction had 9 bases not matched to a gene; V was cut back by 4 bases and J by 6 bases. The CDR3 loop spans 16 amino acids. This CDR3 is CASSLGPGQGSGELFF. The DNA for the CDR3 is TGTGCCAGCAGCTTAGGCCCGGGACAGGGGTCCGGGGAGCTGTTTTTT.

The gene calls are TRBV7-9 and TRBJ1-4, with a possible D match to TRBD1 (5 bases). V dropped 2 bases and J dropped 7 bases, with 11 bases sitting between them. The CDR3 consists of 14 residues. Germline values: CDR1 SEHNR, CDR2 FQNEAQ (reference sequence). Here the CDR3 DNA reads TGTGCCAGCAGCTTACAGGGAGGGGTTGAAAAACTGTTTTTT. Translation gives CASSLQGGVEKLFF. The complete variable domain, with remaining parts taken from reference TRBV7-9 and TRBJ1-4, reads DTGVSQNPRHKITKRGQNVTFRCDPISEHNRLYWYRQTLGQGPEFLTYFQNEAQLEKSRLLSDRFSAERPKGSFSTLEIQRTEQGDSAMYLCASSLQGGVEKLFFGSGTQLSVL.

The V and J genes are TRBV11-2 and TRBJ2-7, with a possible D match to TRBD2 (5 bases). Germline CDR1 SGHAT, CDR2 FQNNGV. The CDR3 totals 16 residues. Trimming removed 4 bases at V and 3 bases at J, with 19 bases between. CDR3 amino acids: CASSSIRLRRYYEQYF. CDR3 nucleotide sequence: TGTGCCAGCAGCTCAATACGGCTGCGGAGGTACTACGAGCAGTACTTC. The variable domain in full, completed from reference TRBV11-2 and TRBJ2-7, reads EAGVAQSPRYKIIEKRQSVAFWCNPISGHATLYWYQQILGQGPKLLIQFQNNGVVDDSQLPKDRFSAERLKGVDSTLKIQPAKLEDSAVYLCASSSIRLRRYYEQYFGPGTRLTVT.

The sample holds a few counts of this clone. This CDR3 reads CASSHVHNTGELFF. The DNA for the CDR3 is TGCGCCAGCAGCCACGTACATAACACCGGGGAGCTGTTTTTT. The chain is built from TRBV4-1 and TRBJ2-2; D unclear. Germline CDR1 is MGHRA and CDR2 is YSYEKL. The germline V and J ends were trimmed by 3 bases and 2 bases, with 7 bases remaining between them. The CDR3 covers 14 residues.

The V gene is TRBV9, the J gene TRBJ2-3, with D possibly being TRBD2 (7 bases). Trimming took 2 bases from V and 1 from J, leaving 14 bases between them. The CDR3 is 16 residues long. Germline V gene lookup returns CDR1 SGDLS and CDR2 YYNGEE. In nucleotides, the CDR3 is TGTGCCAGCAGCGTGGGAGGGGGGGTAGGCACAGATACGCAGTATTTT. It encodes CASSVGGGVGTDTQYF.

The V and J genes are TRBV15 and TRBJ1-5, with TRBD1 matching over 8 bases. This CDR3 comprises 17 residues. Germline V CDR1 and CDR2: LNHNV, YYDKDF (reference sequence). Trimming took 5 bases from V and 2 from J; bases not matched to a gene: 11. CDR3 coding DNA: TGTGCCACCAGCGCTCCTACAGGGGGTTGGGGCAATCAGCCCCAGCATTTT. It is translated as CATSAPTGGWGNQPQHF.

The count of this clone is one. The rearrangement joins TRBV4-3 to TRBJ1-2; a possible D gene is TRBD1 (6 bases). The CDR3 loop spans 16 amino acids. Germline CDR1 LGHNA, CDR2 YSLEER. Trimming stripped 0 bases from V and 1 base from J, with 12 bases between. The CDR3 nucleotides are TGCGCCAGCAGCCAAGATATAAGGACAGTTAACTATGGCTACACCTTC. It is translated as CASSQDIRTVNYGYTF.

This clone was seen more than once but under ten times. The CDR3 is CASSRTNTGELFF. The CDR3 DNA sequence: TGTGCCAGCAGTAGGACGAACACCGGGGAGCTGTTTTTT. This chain joins TRBV6-4 and TRBJ2-2; D call uncertain. The germline V and J ends were trimmed by 5 bases and 0 bases, with 4 bases remaining between them. The CDR3 is made up of 13 amino acids. The germline V gene encodes CDR1 MRHNA and CDR2 SNTAGT.

J is TRBJ2-2 and V is TRBV7-6, with 7 bases aligning to TRBD1. There are 14 residues in the CDR3. V gave up 8 bases and J gave up 4 bases; unmatched junction bases: 7. CDR1 and CDR2 from the germline V gene are SGHVS and FNYEAQ. CDR3 residues: CASSDRATTGELFF. DNA of the CDR3: TGTGCCAGCTCCGACAGGGCGACCACCGGGGAGCTGTTTTTT.